Here is one T cell receptor beta chain with its context. This clone's antigen is unknown. One junction end disagrees with the germline gene, perhaps due to a read error. The protocol used for the library was 5' RACE. The data were produced on an Illumina HiSeq 2500. A second PCR of roughly 7 to 11 cycles was performed with a sample-barcoded 5' primer and a J-beta primer mix. A unique molecular identifier was introduced onto each TCR beta cDNA molecule by a template-switch 5' adaptor carrying 12 random nucleotides. Each sample yielded at least 3 million CDR3-containing paired-end reads. First-strand cDNA was synthesized from all RNA with the Mint cDNA synthesis kit, primed by a TRBC-specific oligonucleotide. Following uracil-DNA glycosylase treatment, all cDNA underwent a first 18-cycle PCR with the universal primers M1SS and BC2_uni_R. Under the source paper's analysis protocol: For normalization, 1 million high-quality reads, each with a distinct molecular identifier, were randomly selected from each sample. Instead of being binned into consensus sequences, reads that shared molecular identifiers were thrown out. MiTCR, with a Q25 quality threshold and the strictest error-elimination algorithm, was used for CDR3 identification, clonotype clustering and error correction. A nonparametric unseen species model with Euler transformation was used to estimate a lower bound on total TCR beta diversity. TCRdb itself trimmed the public reads at Q25 with fastp, ran MiXCR and retained productive beta chains. All rows with the same CDR3 protein become a single entry with the most common DNA and genes. Here the V and J calls rest on TCRdb's processing, not on the authors' analysis. The sample data list around 750,000 distinct CDR3 sequences, and about 55% of these were observed just once. Of the sample, roughly 40% is held by the ten largest clones.

Systemically healthy Caucasian individuals from Russia, 39 in total and aged about 6 to 100 years, were included as donors. Approximately 9.3 milliliters of peripheral blood were drawn from each donor into EDTA-treated Vacutainer tubes. Ficoll-Paque density-gradient centrifugation was used to isolate PBMCs, with at least 7 million per sample. Total RNA was extracted from PBMCs with Trizol reagent, with at least 6 micrograms obtained per sample. For every donor, an aliquot of PBMCs went through flow cytometry to measure the percentages of naive CD45RAhigh/CD27high T cells. CDR3 length: 14 amino acids, cysteine to phenylalanine. The sequence is cut down to CDR3 DNA, 42 bases in frame from base 1. According to the germline V gene, CDR1 reads KGHDR and CDR2 reads SFDVKD. This sample was included in a study of blood T cells in healthy people across ages (dated by TCRdb to 2015 to 2017). Looking at the study overall: In model experiments, template switching captured about one uniquely barcoded TCR beta cDNA molecule for every two T cells. Two additional independent replicas of 1 million unique cDNA reads from the same blood draw were analyzed for two donors (one aged 18 to 29 and one aged 80 or older). To avoid experimental bias, donors of different ages were distributed randomly across sequencing lanes. The donors were split into four age groups: young (average 16 years), middle-aged (roughly 39), aged (about 62) and long-lived (roughly 80). The study measured age-related changes in TCR beta repertoire diversity using deep sequencing normalized with unique cDNA molecular identifiers.

What the authors observed across the whole study: Observed TCR beta diversity per million T cells fell roughly linearly with age, and a significant reduction was already apparent by age approximately 41. Total diversity estimates from one million sequenced T cells were considered lower bounds and underestimates. Bulk unsorted PBMC profiling prevented conclusive comparison of naive and antigen-experienced compartments. Compared with the aged group, the long-lived group had more naive CD4+ T cells, fewer expanded clones and increased TCR diversity, a pattern suggesting age selection. The percentage of naive T cells measured by flow cytometry correlated strongly with observed TCR beta diversity. Because donor CMV infection status was unknown, age-related changes in expanded clonotypes were potentially confounded.

The sequenced sample consisted of blood. The sequence was obtained from a man older than 75 in good health. The chain employs TRBV24-1 and TRBJ2-1; 8 central bases correspond to TRBD2. The DNA is TGTGACACCAGTGAGCCCGGGACTAGCAATGAGCAGTTCTTC. Its protein product is CDTSEPGTSNEQFF.